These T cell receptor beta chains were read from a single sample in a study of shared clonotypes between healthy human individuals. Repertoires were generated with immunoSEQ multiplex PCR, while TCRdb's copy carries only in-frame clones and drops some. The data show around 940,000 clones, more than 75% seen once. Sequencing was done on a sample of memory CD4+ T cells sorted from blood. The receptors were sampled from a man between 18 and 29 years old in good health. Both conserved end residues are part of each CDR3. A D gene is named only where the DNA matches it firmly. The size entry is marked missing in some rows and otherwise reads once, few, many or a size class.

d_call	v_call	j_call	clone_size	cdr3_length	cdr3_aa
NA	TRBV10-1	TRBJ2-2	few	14	CASSESRATGELFF
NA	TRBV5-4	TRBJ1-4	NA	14	CASSAPGAGEKLFF
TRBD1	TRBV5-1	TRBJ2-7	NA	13	CASSETGAREQYF
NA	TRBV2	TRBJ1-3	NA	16	CASSIRDPGIGNTIYF
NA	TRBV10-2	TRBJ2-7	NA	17	CASSESMGGTVTYEQYF
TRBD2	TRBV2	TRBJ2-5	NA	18	CASRPLASGEKTTQTQYF
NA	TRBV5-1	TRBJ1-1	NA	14	CASSLSSMNTEAFF
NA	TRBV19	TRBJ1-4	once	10	CASSGGRLFF
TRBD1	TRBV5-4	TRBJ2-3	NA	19	CASRVGGQGARVEADTQYF
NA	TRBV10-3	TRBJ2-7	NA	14	CAISGSEGGYEQYF
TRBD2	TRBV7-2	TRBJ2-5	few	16	CASSLSGTRGEETQYF
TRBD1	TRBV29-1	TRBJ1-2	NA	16	CSVGGGPGQGARGYTF
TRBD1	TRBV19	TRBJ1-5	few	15	CASTRGGTDNQPQHF
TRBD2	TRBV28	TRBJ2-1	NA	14	CASRAGLAGDEQFF
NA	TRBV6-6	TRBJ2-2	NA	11	CASINTGELFF
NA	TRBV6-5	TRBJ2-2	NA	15	CASSLRLPNTGELFF
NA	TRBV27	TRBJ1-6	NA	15	CASSLSGGGNSPLHF
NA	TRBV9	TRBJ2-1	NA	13	CASSVGLSGEQFF
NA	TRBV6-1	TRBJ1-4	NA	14	CASSTGTNNEKLFF
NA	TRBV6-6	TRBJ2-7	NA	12	CASSYDGRAPYF
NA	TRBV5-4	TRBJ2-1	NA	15	CASSLGLDSYNEQFF
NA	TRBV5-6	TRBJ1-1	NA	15	CASSPGGGRNTEAFF
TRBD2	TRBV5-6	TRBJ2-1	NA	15	CASSGGSGAYNEQFF
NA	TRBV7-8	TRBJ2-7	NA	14	CASSPTGFSYEQYF
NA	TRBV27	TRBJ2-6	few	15	CASSLWGAGANVLTF
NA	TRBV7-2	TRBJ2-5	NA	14	CASSFWDLKETQYF
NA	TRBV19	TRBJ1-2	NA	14	CASRRDRRRDGYTF
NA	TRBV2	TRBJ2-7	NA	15	CASSEASRGDYEQYF
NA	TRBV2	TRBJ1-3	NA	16	CASSEMQPRSGNTIYF
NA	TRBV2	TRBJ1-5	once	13	CASSGAVSEVEHF
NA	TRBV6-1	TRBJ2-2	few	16	CASSGWPLENTGELFF
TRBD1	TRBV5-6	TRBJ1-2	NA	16	CASSPGQRALNYGYTF
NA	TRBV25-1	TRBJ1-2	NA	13	CASSEPANYGYTF
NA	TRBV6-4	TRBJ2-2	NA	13	CASSDSGTGELFF
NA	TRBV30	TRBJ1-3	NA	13	CAWRTNSGNTIYF
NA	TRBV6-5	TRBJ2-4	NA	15	CASSSPTGTGNIQYF
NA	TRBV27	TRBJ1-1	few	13	CASSSLPNTEAFF
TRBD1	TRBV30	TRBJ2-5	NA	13	CAWSVKGAETQYF
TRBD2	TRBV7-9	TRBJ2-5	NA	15	CASRSLAGGEETQYF
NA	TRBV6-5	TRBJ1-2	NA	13	CASSYLPGGGYTF
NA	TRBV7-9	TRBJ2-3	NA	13	CASRTSSADTQYF
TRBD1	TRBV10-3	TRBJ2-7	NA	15	CAIREPGQGAAMQYF
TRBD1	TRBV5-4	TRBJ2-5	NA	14	CASSSGQGLETQYF
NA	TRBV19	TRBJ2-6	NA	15	CASSMWSSGANVLTF
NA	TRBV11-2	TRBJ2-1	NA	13	CASSLGRNNEQFF
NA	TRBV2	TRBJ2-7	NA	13	CASSVSETYEQYF
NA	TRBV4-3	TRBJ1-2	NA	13	CASSPQGGYGYTF
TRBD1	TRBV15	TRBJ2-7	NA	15	CATSRAGTVSYEQYF
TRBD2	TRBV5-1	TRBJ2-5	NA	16	CASSTGLAGGQETQYF
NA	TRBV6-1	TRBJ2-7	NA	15	CASIRVLTGEYEQYF
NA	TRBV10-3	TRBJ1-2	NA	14	CAISESSQNYGYTF
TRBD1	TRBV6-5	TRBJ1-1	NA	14	CASSLGTGNTEAFF
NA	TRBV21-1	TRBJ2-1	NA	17	CASSVSFQRGPYNEQFF
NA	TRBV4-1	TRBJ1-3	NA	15	CASSQESQGGNTIYF
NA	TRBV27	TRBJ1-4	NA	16	CASSPRGGASTEKLFF